The next 15 T cell receptor beta chains were all read from a single sample in a study of blood T cell repertoires in COVID-19. The table came from immunoSEQ multiplex PCR; TCRdb's copy has only in-frame clones and leaves some out. The sample lists hundreds of thousands of clones, 80% to 95% occurring once. The source material was peripheral blood. The receptors were gathered from a man aged 55 to 70 with COVID-19, enrolled during active disease.

Sample share makes this clone medium-sized. The chain combines TRBV28 with TRBJ1-1; the D is unclear. The V end lost 1 base, the J end lost 1 base, and 10 bases lay between the germline ends. From germline, CDR1 is MDHEN and CDR2 SYDVKM. The CDR3 sequence is 15 residues long. In nucleotides, the CDR3 is TGTGCCAGCAGTTTATTCAGGAACTCGAACACTGAAGCTTTCTTT. Encoded protein: CASSLFRNSNTEAFF.

The rearrangement uses TRBV9 and TRBJ1-3; D remains unclear. Germline-derived CDR1 and CDR2 are SGDLS and YYNGEE. This CDR3 spans 16 amino acids. V was clipped by 3 bases and J by 3 bases, with 16 bases between them. The CDR3 DNA reads as TGTGCCAGCAGCGGACCGCGGGGAGGGAGTGGAAACACCATATATTTT. Protein sequence: CASSGPRGGSGNTIYF. Looking up the rest from reference TRBV9 and TRBJ1-3 gives the full variable domain: DSGVTQTPKHLITATGQRVTLRCSPRSGDLSVYWYQQSLDQGLQFLIQYYNGEERAKGNILERFSAQQFPDLHSELNLSSLELGDSALYFCASSGPRGGSGNTIYFGEGSWLTVV.

V gene TRBV24-1 combines with J gene TRBJ2-1; TRBD1 matches at 11 bases. With V trimmed by 7 bases and J by 4 bases, 5 bases remained unmatched. The CDR3 loop spans 15 amino acids. Germline V CDR1 and CDR2: KGHDR, SFDVKD. CDR3 nucleotide sequence: TGTGCCACCAGGGGGGGGACAGGGGGATACAATGAGCAGTTCTTC. This codes for CATRGGTGGYNEQFF.

The chain recombines TRBV18 with TRBJ1-3; unclear D gene. Per germline, CDR1 KGHSH and CDR2 LQKENI. CDR3 length equals 16 residues. V was trimmed by 3 bases and J by 0 bases, leaving 12 bases between them. The CDR3 loop is CASSPGSFHSGNTIYF. Written as DNA, the CDR3 is TGTGCCAGCTCACCCGGTAGCTTCCACTCTGGAAACACCATATATTTT.

The chain uses TRBV11-2 and TRBJ2-2; D is possibly TRBD1 (6 bases). With 5 bases removed from V and 4 bases from J, the gap between germline ends came to 17 bases. In germline, CDR1 is SGHAT, CDR2 FQNNGV. CDR3 length: 16 residues. Here the CDR3 DNA reads TGTGCCAGCAGCGTCATCGGGACATATCCCACCGGGGAGCTGTTTTTT. Its translation: CASSVIGTYPTGELFF.

The chain links TRBV6-5 to TRBJ2-2; 10 nucleotides line up with TRBD2. CDR1 and CDR2 (germline): MNHEY, SVGAGI. J gave up 3 bases and V 0 bases, and 1 base lay outside the gene matches. The CDR3 sequence is 16 residues long. CDR3 sequence (DNA): TGTGCCAGCAGTTACTCAGCGGGGGGGTACACCGGGGAGCTGTTTTTT. It specifies CASSYSAGGYTGELFF.

This chain uses TRBV5-6 with TRBJ2-7, with TRBD1 identical over 7 bases. CDR3 length: 15 amino acids. The V gene's germline CDR1 is SGHDT and CDR2 YYEEEE. The junction had 10 bases not matched to a gene; V was cut back by 3 bases and J by 4 bases. In nucleotides, the CDR3 is TGTGCCAGCAGCTCCGCCGGGACAGCAGGGTACGAGCAGTACTTC. Translated: CASSSAGTAGYEQYF.

The V and J genes are TRBV19 and TRBJ2-1, with a weak D call TRBD2 (7 bases). Germline V gene sequence: CDR1 LNHDA, CDR2 SQIVND (reference sequence). V dropped 4 bases and J dropped 0 bases, with 16 bases sitting between them. The CDR3 spans 17 residues. CDR3 region: CASSKTGGPLSYNEQFF. CDR3 bases: TGTGCCAGTAGTAAAACCGGGGGGCCCCTCTCCTACAATGAGCAGTTCTTC.

The V gene is TRBV29-1, the J gene TRBJ1-2, with D perhaps matching TRBD1 (6 bases). This CDR3 contains 13 residues. Trimming left V 7 bases short and J 6 bases short, with 18 bases between. Germline lookup yields CDR1 SQVTM and CDR2 ANQGSEA. This CDR3 reads CSAKLQQGNGYTF. The CDR3 region has the DNA TGCAGCGCCAAATTACAACAGGGAAATGGCTACACCTTC.

This chain links TRBV6-5 with TRBJ1-1; unclear D gene. The CDR3 sequence is 15 residues long. Germline loops: CDR1 MNHEY, CDR2 SVGAGI. The V end was cut by 0 bases, the J end by 5 bases, with 13 bases between. The CDR3 protein is CASSYSPGVGTEAFF. CDR3 DNA: TGTGCCAGCAGTTACTCGCCCGGGGTGGGGACTGAAGCTTTCTTT.

CDR3 region: CASSIKGTLNTEAFF. CDR3 coding DNA: TGTGCCAGTAGTATAAAAGGGACATTGAACACTGAAGCTTTCTTT. The J gene is TRBJ1-1, the V gene TRBV19; D may be TRBD1 (6 bases). The germline CDR1 and CDR2 sequences are LNHDA and SQIVND (reference sequence). The V gene lost 2 bases and the J gene lost 0 bases, with 10 bases spanning the gap. CDR3 length: 15 residues.

The sample holds one count of this clone. The chain couples TRBV28 to TRBJ1-2; maybe TRBD1 (6 bases). Germline CDR1 is MDHEN and CDR2 is SYDVKM. The CDR3 is 15 residues long. Trimming stripped 2 bases from V and 0 bases from J, with 10 bases between. The CDR3 sequence: CASSLTRGSNYGYTF. In nucleotides, the CDR3 is TGTGCCAGCAGTTTAACAAGGGGGTCTAACTATGGCTACACCTTC.

The rearrangement uses TRBV5-6 and TRBJ2-7; D is ambiguous. Trimming cost V 4 bases and J 3 bases, with 5 bases left between them. The CDR3 has 11 amino acids. Germline CDR1 SGHDT, CDR2 YYEEEE. The DNA of the CDR3 is TGTGCCAGCAGCCTCTACTACGAGCAGTACTTC. Translation: CASSLYYEQYF.

This CDR3 is CASSLHQGAGELFF. The CDR3, as DNA: TGTGCCAGCAGCCTACACCAGGGGGCCGGGGAGCTGTTTTTT. The chain links TRBV11-3 to TRBJ2-2; TRBD1 matches at 7 bases. In germline, CDR1 is SGHNT, CDR2 YENEEA. The CDR3 runs to 14 residues. After removal of 5 bases from V and 6 bases from J, the junction contained 6 bases not matched to a gene.

The chain links TRBV7-8 to TRBJ2-3; D may be TRBD2 (7 bases). The V and J ends lost 4 bases and 4 bases respectively, with 18 bases between them. This CDR3 contains 16 residues. Germline-derived CDR1 and CDR2 are SGHVS and FQNEAQ. For the CDR3, the DNA is TGTGCCAGCAGCTCTCTATTCGGGGGGCCTTCAGATACGCAGTATTTT. Translating it yields CASSSLFGGPSDTQYF.